This TCR beta chain came from a study of control samples from healthy donors and cancer patients (dated by TCRdb to about 2020). Library method: the immunoSEQ multiplex PCR assay. The table comes from immuneACCESS by way of TCRdb, which keeps in-frame sequences with V and J called. Part of the clones is missing from these tables; in studies checked, under half for an unresolved V gene and the rest for unknown reasons. This sample has around 50,000 clones in its table, and 89% of those were observed once. The ten largest clones add up to 1.6% of the sample. This clone was counted only a few times. Its antigen is still unknown. No per-base quality is available; no much larger clone lies one base away. This TCR was sampled from a man between 40 and 49 years old with colorectal cancer. The sample taken for sequencing was PBMCs.

Here the CDR3 is given as CASSVTPNTEAFF. The nucleotide sequence is TGTGCCAGCAGCGTTACCCCGAACACTGAAGCTTTCTTT. In this chain, TRBV5-6 is recombined with TRBJ1-1, with no confidently assigned D gene. Between the V and J ends, shortened by 4 bases and 1 base respectively, the junction contains 8 bases. The CDR3 starts with the cysteine, ends with the phenylalanine, and has 13 residues. Solely the CDR3 DNA is kept, with 39 bases framed from the first base. Reading the germline V gene gives CDR1 SGHDT and CDR2 YYEEEE.